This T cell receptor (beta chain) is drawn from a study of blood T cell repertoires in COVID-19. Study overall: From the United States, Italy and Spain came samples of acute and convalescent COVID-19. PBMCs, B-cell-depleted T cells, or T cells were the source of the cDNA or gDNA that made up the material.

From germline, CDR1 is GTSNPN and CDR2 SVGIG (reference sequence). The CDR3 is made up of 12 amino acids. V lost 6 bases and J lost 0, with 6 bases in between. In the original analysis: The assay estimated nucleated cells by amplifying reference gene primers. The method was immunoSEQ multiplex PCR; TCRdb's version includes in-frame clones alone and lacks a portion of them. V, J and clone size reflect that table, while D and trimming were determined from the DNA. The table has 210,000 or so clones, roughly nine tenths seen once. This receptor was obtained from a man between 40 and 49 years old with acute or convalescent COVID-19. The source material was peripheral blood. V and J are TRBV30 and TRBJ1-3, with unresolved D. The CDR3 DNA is TGTGCCTGCCGGGACTCTGGAAACACCATATATTTT. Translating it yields CACRDSGNTIYF.